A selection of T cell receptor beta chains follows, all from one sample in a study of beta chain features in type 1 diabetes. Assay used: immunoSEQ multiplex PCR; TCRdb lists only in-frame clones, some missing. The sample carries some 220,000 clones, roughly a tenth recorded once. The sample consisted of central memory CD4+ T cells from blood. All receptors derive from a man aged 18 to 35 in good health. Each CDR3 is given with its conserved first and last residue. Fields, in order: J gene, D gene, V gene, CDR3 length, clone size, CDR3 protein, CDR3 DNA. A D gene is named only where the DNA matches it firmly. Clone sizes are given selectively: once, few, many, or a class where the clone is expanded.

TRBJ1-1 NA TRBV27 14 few CASSLSGYDTEAFF TGTGCCAGCAGTTTATCGGGGTACGACACTGAAGCTTTCTTT
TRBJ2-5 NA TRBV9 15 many CASSAHDRAGETQYF TGTGCCAGCAGCGCCCACGACAGAGCCGGAGAGACCCAGTACTTC
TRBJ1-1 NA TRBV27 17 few CASSLSPWGEMNTEAFF TGTGCCAGCAGTTTATCCCCCTGGGGGGAAATGAACACTGAAGCTTTCTTT
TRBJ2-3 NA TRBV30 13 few CAWSGPMADTQYF TGTGCCTGGAGTGGCCCGATGGCAGATACGCAGTATTTT
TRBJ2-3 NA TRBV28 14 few CASSPRALSDTQYF TGTGCCAGCAGCCCCCGAGCCTTGTCAGATACGCAGTATTTT
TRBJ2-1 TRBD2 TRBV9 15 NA CASSPGLAWYNEQFF TGTGCCAGCAGCCCGGGACTAGCGTGGTACAATGAGCAGTTCTTC
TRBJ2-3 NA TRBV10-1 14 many CATRRGTSTDTQYF TGCGCCACCCGCCGGGGGACTAGCACAGATACGCAGTATTTT
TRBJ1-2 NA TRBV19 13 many CASSTSGQYGYTF TGTGCCAGTAGTACATCTGGGCAGTATGGCTACACCTTC
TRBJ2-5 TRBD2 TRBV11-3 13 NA CASSRAGVETQYF TGTGCCAGCAGCCGCGCGGGAGTAGAGACCCAGTACTTC
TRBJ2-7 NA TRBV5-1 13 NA CASSARGLNEQYF TGCGCCAGCAGCGCGCGGGGGCTCAACGAGCAGTACTTC
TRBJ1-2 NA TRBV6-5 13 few CASSYSQGYGYTF TGTGCCAGCAGTTACTCGCAGGGGTACGGCTACACCTTC
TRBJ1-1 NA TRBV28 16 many CASIPTGRERDTEAFF TGTGCCAGCATCCCTACAGGCCGGGAGCGGGACACTGAAGCTTTCTTT
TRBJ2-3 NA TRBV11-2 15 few CASRPGIRVLDTQYF TGTGCCAGCAGGCCAGGCATCAGGGTTTTGGATACGCAGTATTTT
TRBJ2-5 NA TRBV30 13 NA CAWSMRVRETQYF TGTGCCTGGAGTATGAGGGTTCGGGAGACCCAGTACTTC
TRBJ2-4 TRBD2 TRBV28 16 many CASSLAGDRTKNIQYF TGTGCCAGCAGTTTAGCGGGAGATAGAACCAAAAACATTCAGTACTTC
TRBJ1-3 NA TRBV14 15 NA CASSRQVASGNTIYF TGTGCCAGCAGCAGACAGGTAGCCTCTGGAAACACCATATATTTT
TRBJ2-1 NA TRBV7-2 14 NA CASSLVSAPDEQFF TGTGCCAGCAGCTTAGTATCGGCGCCGGATGAGCAGTTCTTC
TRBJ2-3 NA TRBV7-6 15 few CASSHRTVSPDTQYF TGTGCCAGCAGCCACCGGACAGTCAGCCCAGATACGCAGTATTTT
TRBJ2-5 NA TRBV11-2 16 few CASSLIRGSGQETQYF TGTGCCAGCAGCTTAATTCGCGGCTCCGGCCAAGAGACCCAGTACTTC
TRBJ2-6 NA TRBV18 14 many CASSPPTSLRVLTF TGTGCCAGCTCACCTCCCACTAGCCTCCGCGTCCTGACTTTC
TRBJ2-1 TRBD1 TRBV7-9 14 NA CASSAGGSYNEQFF TGTGCCAGCAGTGCAGGGGGTTCCTACAATGAGCAGTTCTTC
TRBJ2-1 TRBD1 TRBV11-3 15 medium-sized CASSSTGTGSNEQFF TGTGCCAGCAGTTCAACCGGGACAGGTAGCAATGAGCAGTTCTTC
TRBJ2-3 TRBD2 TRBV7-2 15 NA CASSLEAGGTDTQYF TGTGCCAGCAGCTTAGAAGCGGGAGGGACAGATACGCAGTATTTT
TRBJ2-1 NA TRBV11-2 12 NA CASSHLPIEQFF TGTGCCAGCAGCCACCTCCCCATTGAGCAGTTCTTC
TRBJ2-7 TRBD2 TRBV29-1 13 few CSGTSGDSYEQYF TGCAGCGGTACTAGCGGCGACTCGTACGAGCAGTACTTC
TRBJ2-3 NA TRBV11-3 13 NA CASSLGETDTQYF TGTGCCAGCAGCTTAGGGGAAACAGATACGCAGTATTTT
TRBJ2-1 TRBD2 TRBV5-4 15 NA CASSHSSGRGNEQFF TGTGCCAGCAGCCATTCAAGCGGGAGAGGAAATGAGCAGTTCTTC
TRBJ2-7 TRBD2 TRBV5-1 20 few CASSLRRELPLLAGTYEQYF TGCGCCAGCAGCCTTCGTAGGGAACTCCCTCTACTAGCGGGAACCTACGAGCAGTACTTC
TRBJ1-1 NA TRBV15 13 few CATSRETRAEAFF TGTGCCACCAGCAGAGAAACGAGAGCTGAAGCTTTCTTT
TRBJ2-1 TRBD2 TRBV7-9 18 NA CASSLGRLAGVSYNEQFF TGTGCCAGCAGCTTAGGGAGACTAGCGGGAGTCTCCTACAATGAGCAGTTCTTC
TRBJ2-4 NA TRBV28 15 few CASSFPGPAKNIQYF TGTGCCAGCAGTTTTCCGGGCCCGGCCAAAAACATTCAGTACTTC
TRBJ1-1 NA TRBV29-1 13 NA CSVAGSRRTEAFF TGCAGCGTTGCCGGGAGCAGACGCACTGAAGCTTTCTTT
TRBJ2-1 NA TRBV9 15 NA CASSLLGSVGGEQFF TGTGCCAGCTCACTACTAGGGAGTGTTGGGGGTGAGCAGTTCTTC
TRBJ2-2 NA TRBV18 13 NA CASSSLNTGELFF TGTGCCAGCTCATCTCTAAACACCGGGGAGCTGTTTTTT
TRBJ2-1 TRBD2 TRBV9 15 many CASSVSGRANNEQFF TGTGCCAGCAGCGTAAGCGGGAGGGCAAACAATGAGCAGTTCTTC
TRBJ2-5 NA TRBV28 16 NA CASSIHKTGGAETQYF TGTGCCAGCAGTATACATAAGACCGGTGGAGCGGAGACCCAGTACTTC
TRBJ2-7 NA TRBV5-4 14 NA CASSLSGTANEQYF TGTGCCAGCAGCCTCTCCGGGACTGCGAACGAGCAGTACTTC
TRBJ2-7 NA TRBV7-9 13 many CASSLTTSYEQYF TGTGCCAGCAGCTTAACGACTAGCTACGAGCAGTACTTC
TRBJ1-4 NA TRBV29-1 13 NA CSVEFDRREKLFF TGCAGCGTTGAGTTTGACCGCAGGGAAAAACTGTTTTTT
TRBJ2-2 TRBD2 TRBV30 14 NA CAWRVLAATGELFF TGTGCCTGGAGAGTACTAGCGGCGACCGGGGAGCTGTTTTTT
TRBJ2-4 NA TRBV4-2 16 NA CASSHYTGIAKNIQYF TGTGCCAGCAGCCACTATACAGGGATAGCCAAAAACATTCAGTACTTC
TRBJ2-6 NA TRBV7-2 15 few CASSPPRGGANVLTF TGTGCCAGCAGCCCGCCCCGGGGGGGGGCCAACGTCCTGACTTTC
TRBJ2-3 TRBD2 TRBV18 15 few CASSLQGLGTDTQYF TGTGCCAGCTCTCTCCAGGGACTAGGCACAGATACGCAGTATTTT
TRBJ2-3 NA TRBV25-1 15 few CATPGRSAYTDTQYF TGTGCCACCCCCGGAAGGAGTGCTTATACAGATACGCAGTATTTT
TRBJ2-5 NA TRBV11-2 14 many CASSLDHGTGTQYF TGTGCCAGCAGCTTAGATCACGGTACAGGGACCCAGTACTTC
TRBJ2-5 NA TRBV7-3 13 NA CASSLSREETQYF TGTGCCAGCAGCTTAAGCAGAGAAGAGACCCAGTACTTC
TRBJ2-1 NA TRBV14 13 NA CASSRNNYNEQFF TGTGCCAGCAGCCGTAACAATTACAATGAGCAGTTCTTC
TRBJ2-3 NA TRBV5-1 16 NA CASREGPSEGADTQYF TGCGCCAGCAGGGAAGGGCCTAGTGAGGGGGCAGATACGCAGTATTTT